This is a list of T cell receptor beta chains from one sample in a study of shared clonotypes between healthy human individuals. Profiling relied on immunoSEQ multiplex PCR, and the TCRdb table lists in-frame clones only, not all of them. The sample includes more than 450,000 clones, about four fifths of them seen just once. Sequences were obtained from PBMCs. The receptors derive from a woman in her thirties or forties in good health. Some clones in this sample may be carry-over from other donors' samples. Both conserved end residues are trimmed from each CDR3. Clone size is not always given. Where it is, it says once, few, many or a class for expanded clones.

J gene,V gene,clone size,CDR3 protein
TRBJ2-1,TRBV5-4,.,ASSLAGSSYNEQF
TRBJ2-2,TRBV29-1,once,SVPAQGAVLGTGELF
TRBJ1-5,TRBV7-9,.,ASSLDNQPQH
TRBJ2-1,TRBV27,once,ASSLGGQGANEQF
TRBJ2-1,TRBV5-1,few,ASSLEGGRALAWEQF
TRBJ2-7,TRBV30,.,AWRRGGAYEQY
TRBJ1-1,TRBV10-3,.,AISESSPPNTEAF
TRBJ2-5,TRBV7-9,.,ASSFDGTRGETQY
TRBJ1-2,TRBV18,.,ASSPMQGSANYGYT
TRBJ1-5,TRBV9,.,ASSPGRENQPQH
TRBJ2-7,TRBV15,.,ATSRDQSEFPYEQY
TRBJ2-2,TRBV6-5,.,ASSPPGSDTGELF
TRBJ2-5,TRBV19,.,ASSTPTAETQY
TRBJ2-1,TRBV7-3,.,ASSRTSGIPMNEQF
TRBJ2-3,TRBV7-8,.,ASSWTEDTQY
TRBJ1-1,TRBV11-2,.,ASSFDPNTEAF
TRBJ2-2,TRBV2,.,ASSRDRNTGELF
TRBJ2-5,TRBV15,.,ATGWERGETQY
TRBJ2-1,TRBV19,.,ASRQREHNEQF
TRBJ2-2,TRBV11-2,.,ASSLAAGGTGELF
TRBJ2-5,TRBV30,.,AWSRQGLQETQY
TRBJ2-7,TRBV4-1,.,ASSRPGQGSREQY
TRBJ2-3,TRBV29-1,.,SVGASGGKPDTQY
TRBJ2-4,TRBV11-2,.,ASSPASGRAGLAKNIQY
TRBJ2-1,TRBV14,.,ASSPWGLPNEQF
TRBJ2-5,TRBV29-1,.,SAGTSGRSQY
TRBJ2-1,TRBV11-3,.,ASSSRTSGTGRGDEQF
TRBJ1-2,TRBV4-2,.,ASSQGHPYGYT
TRBJ1-5,TRBV30,few,AWSVQESQPQH
TRBJ2-3,TRBV6-1,.,ASSGFRRATDTQY
TRBJ1-2,TRBV15,.,ATSRDLTPGVGYGYT
TRBJ2-5,TRBV7-9,once,ASSRGLAGREETQY
TRBJ2-7,TRBV10-3,.,AISDRTSGRFAVYEQY
TRBJ2-5,TRBV29-1,.,SVAGTGGLEQY
TRBJ1-3,TRBV19,.,ASKEGVFGNTIY
TRBJ1-2,TRBV5-6,.,ASSLEQGSGYT
TRBJ1-2,TRBV6-5,few,ASSYSPAYYGYT
TRBJ1-5,TRBV6-1,few,AKDRDSNQPQH
TRBJ1-4,TRBV18,.,ASSPTGLGEKLF
TRBJ1-3,TRBV18,.,ASSPLTDPNSGNTIY
TRBJ1-5,TRBV5-6,many,AGTGTDGNQPQH
TRBJ1-3,TRBV30,.,AWSVGALSGNTIY
TRBJ2-4,TRBV5-4,few,ASSSGTSGNIQY
TRBJ2-5,TRBV7-7,.,ASSLAGRETQY
TRBJ1-4,TRBV29-1,.,SVAGQGSEKLF
TRBJ2-3,TRBV28,.,ASRGLWADTQY
TRBJ1-2,TRBV5-1,few,ASGDTTNYGYT
TRBJ2-5,TRBV7-9,once,ASSLAMEGVTQY
TRBJ2-6,TRBV4-1,.,ASSQGGPGQGPHGANVLT
TRBJ2-1,TRBV27,.,ASSLSQGPQF
TRBJ2-2,TRBV4-3,few,ASSQAGTSGGANTGELF
TRBJ2-1,TRBV5-3,.,ARSAGLPGYNEQF
TRBJ2-1,TRBV7-6,.,ASRPQETYNEQF
TRBJ1-1,TRBV19,few,ASKDLNTEAF